Presented here are 5 T cell receptor beta chains from one specimen sequenced in a study of graft-versus-host responses after intestinal transplantation. The table came from immunoSEQ multiplex PCR; TCRdb's copy has only in-frame clones and leaves some out. The data show tens of thousands of clones, about 88% seen once. For these receptors, no antigen is known. The sequenced sample was unstimulated CD4+ T cells sorted from spleen or lymph node cells, obtained before transplant. The receptor source for this set is a human donor who was the organ donor for an intestinal transplant.

The chain links TRBV29-1 to TRBJ1-1; 7 bases map to TRBD1. This CDR3 region has 12 residues. Germline lookup yields CDR1 SQVTM and CDR2 ANQGSEA. V lost 6 bases, J lost 5 bases, and 6 bases stayed unmatched. CDR3 residues: CSVLDRETEAFF. The CDR3, as DNA: TGCAGCGTCCTCGACAGGGAAACTGAAGCTTTCTTT.

J is TRBJ2-1 and V is TRBV6-6; D possibly uses TRBD1 or TRBD2 (6 bases each). The V gene's germline CDR1 is MNHNY and CDR2 SVGAGI (reference sequence). Trimming shortened V by 5 bases and J by 7 bases, and 12 bases separated the two germline ends. The CDR3 spans 13 residues. The CDR3 region is CASSPKGGNEQFF. CDR3 coding DNA: TGTGCCAGCAGTCCCAAGGGGGGAAATGAGCAGTTCTTC.

The rearrangement joins TRBV2 to TRBJ2-5; 7 nucleotides match TRBD2. V shed 7 bases, J shed 2 bases, and the junction held 10 bases outside the gene matches. The V gene's germline CDR1 is SNHLY and CDR2 FYNNEI. The CDR3 has 15 residues. The CDR3 protein is CASNQAGRVQETQYF. CDR3 in DNA: TGTGCCAGCAATCAAGCGGGACGAGTTCAAGAGACCCAGTACTTC.

The V call is TRBV7-9, the J call TRBJ2-2, with 8 bases that match TRBD1. Germline loops: CDR1 SEHNR, CDR2 FQNEAQ (reference sequence). The CDR3 totals 15 residues. Trimming at V came to 5 bases and at J to 3 bases, leaving 5 bases not matched to a gene. CDR3 sequence reads: CASSDRQGYTGELFF. Written as DNA, the CDR3 is TGTGCCAGCAGCGACCGACAGGGGTACACCGGGGAGCTGTTTTTT. The whole variable domain, filled in from reference TRBV7-9 and TRBJ2-2, reads DTGVSQNPRHKITKRGQNVTFRCDPISEHNRLYWYRQTLGQGPEFLTYFQNEAQLEKSRLLSDRFSAERPKGSFSTLEIQRTEQGDSAMYLCASSDRQGYTGELFFGEGSRLTVL.

The J gene is TRBJ2-3, the V gene TRBV5-6, with 10 bases aligning to TRBD2. Losses at the gene ends were 4 bases for V and 0 bases for J; bases not matched to a gene: 2. Germline CDR1 reads SGHDT; CDR2 reads YYEEEE. The CDR3 is 15 residues long. CDR3 coding DNA: TGTGCCAGCAGCCCACTAGCGGGAAGCACAGATACGCAGTATTTT. Its protein product is CASSPLAGSTDTQYF.